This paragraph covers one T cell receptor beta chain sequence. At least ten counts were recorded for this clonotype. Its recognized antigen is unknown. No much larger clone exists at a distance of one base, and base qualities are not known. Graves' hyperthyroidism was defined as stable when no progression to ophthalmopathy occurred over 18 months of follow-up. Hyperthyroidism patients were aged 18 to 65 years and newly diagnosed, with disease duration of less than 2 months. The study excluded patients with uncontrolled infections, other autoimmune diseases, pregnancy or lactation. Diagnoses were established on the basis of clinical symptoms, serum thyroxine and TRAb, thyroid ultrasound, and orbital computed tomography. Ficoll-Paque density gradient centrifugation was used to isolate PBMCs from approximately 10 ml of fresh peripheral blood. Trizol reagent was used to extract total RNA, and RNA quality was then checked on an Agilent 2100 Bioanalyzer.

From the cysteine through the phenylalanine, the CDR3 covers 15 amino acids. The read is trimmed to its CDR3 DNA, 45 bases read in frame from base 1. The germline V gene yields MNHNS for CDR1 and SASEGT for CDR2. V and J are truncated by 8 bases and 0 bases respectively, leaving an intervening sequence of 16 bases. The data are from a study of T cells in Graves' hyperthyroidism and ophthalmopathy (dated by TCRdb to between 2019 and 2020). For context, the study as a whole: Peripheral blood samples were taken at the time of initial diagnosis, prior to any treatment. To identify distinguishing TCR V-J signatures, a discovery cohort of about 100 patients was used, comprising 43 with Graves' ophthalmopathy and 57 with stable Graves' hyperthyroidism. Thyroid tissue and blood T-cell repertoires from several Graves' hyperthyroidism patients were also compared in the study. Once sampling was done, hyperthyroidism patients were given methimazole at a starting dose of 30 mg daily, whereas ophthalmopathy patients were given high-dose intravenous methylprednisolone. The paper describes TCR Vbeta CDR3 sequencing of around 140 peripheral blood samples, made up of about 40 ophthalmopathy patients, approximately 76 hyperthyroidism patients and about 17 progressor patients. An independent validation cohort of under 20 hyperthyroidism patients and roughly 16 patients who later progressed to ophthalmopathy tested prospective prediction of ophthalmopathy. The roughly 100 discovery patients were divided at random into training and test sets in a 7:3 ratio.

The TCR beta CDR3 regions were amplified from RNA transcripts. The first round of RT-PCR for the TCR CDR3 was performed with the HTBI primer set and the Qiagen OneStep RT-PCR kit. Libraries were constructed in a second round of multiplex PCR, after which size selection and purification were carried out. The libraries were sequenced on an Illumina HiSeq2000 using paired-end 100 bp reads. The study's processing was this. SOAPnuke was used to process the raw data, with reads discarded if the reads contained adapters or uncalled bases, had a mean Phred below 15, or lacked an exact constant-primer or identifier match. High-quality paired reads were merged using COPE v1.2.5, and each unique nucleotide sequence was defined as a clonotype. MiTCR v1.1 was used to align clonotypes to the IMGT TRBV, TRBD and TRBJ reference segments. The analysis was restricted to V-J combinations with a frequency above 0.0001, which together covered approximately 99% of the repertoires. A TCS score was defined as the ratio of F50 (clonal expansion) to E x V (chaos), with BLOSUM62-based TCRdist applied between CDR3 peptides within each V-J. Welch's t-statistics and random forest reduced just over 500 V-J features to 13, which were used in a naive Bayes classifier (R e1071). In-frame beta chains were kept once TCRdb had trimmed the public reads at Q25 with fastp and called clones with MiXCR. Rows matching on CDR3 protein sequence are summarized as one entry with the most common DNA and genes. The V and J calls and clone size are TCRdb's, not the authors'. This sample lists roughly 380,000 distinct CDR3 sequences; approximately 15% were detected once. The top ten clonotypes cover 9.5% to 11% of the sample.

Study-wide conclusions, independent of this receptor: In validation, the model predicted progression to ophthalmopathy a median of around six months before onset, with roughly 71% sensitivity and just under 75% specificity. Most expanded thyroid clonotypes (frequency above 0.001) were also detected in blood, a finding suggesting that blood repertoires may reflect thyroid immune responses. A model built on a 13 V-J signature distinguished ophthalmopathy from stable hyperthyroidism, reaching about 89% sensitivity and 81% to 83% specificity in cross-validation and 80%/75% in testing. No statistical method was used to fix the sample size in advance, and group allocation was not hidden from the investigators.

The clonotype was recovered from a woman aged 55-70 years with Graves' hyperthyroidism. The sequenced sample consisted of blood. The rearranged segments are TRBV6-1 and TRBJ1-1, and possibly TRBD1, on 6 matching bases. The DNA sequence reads TGTGCCAGCGGGGGGGGCACCGGGATGAACACTGAAGCTTTCTTT. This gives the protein CASGGGTGMNTEAFF.